Each of the 27 T cell receptor beta chains below was sequenced from the same sample in a study of beta chain features in type 1 diabetes. Expressed TCRB transcripts got sequenced, as all isolated RNA was reverse transcribed. Using immunoSEQ multiplex PCR, the repertoire was profiled, and TCRdb retains in-frame clones only, with some absent. There are roughly 450,000 clones in the sample; 14% occur only once, and 0.03% to 0.04% lies in the top ten. The sample comprised naive CD4+ T cells from blood. These receptors were collected from a man aged 25 to 40 in good health.

This clone has a handful of counts. J is TRBJ2-3 and V is TRBV7-2, with a weak D call TRBD1 (6 bases). CDR1 is SGHTA, CDR2 FQGNSA, per germline. V was trimmed by 6 bases and J by 4 bases, leaving 11 bases between them. This CDR3 comprises 13 residues. CDR3: CASRAAGADTQYF. The CDR3 region has the DNA TGTGCCAGCAGAGCAGCAGGGGCAGATACGCAGTATTTT.

There are a few counts of this clone. The chain employs TRBV2 and TRBJ2-1, with no clear D. The V end was cut by 0 bases, the J end by 7 bases, with 16 bases between. The CDR3 is 16 residues long. Germline V gene data show CDR1 as SNHLY and CDR2 as FYNNEI. For the CDR3, the DNA is TGTGCCAGCAGTGAAGCGCTCAGTTCCTCCTTAAATGAGCAGTTCTTC. It codes for CASSEALSSSLNEQFF. Based on the CDR3 plus reference TRBV2 and TRBJ2-1, the full variable domain is EPEVTQTPSHQVTQMGQEVILRCVPISNHLYFYWYRQILGQKVEFLVSFYNNEISEKSEIFDDQFSVERPDGSNFTLKIRSTKLEDSAMYFCASSEALSSSLNEQFFGPGTRLTVL.

This clone has only a few counts. This sequence joins TRBV7-6 and TRBJ2-5, with 7 bases aligning to TRBD2. The V gene end was trimmed by 5 bases and the J gene end by 0 bases; junction bases not matched to a gene: 15. The CDR3 runs 18 residues. Germline V gene sequence: CDR1 SGHVS, CDR2 FNYEAQ. The CDR3 loop reads CASSPLSGGGSYQETQYF. CDR3 DNA sequence: TGTGCCAGCAGCCCATTGTCTGGGGGGGGATCGTACCAAGAGACCCAGTACTTC.

This clone occurred a few times. The J gene is TRBJ2-1, the V gene TRBV4-2, with TRBD2 identical over 10 bases. Germline values: CDR1 LGHNA, CDR2 YNFKEQ. The V gene end was trimmed by 0 bases and the J gene end by 9 bases; junction bases not matched to a gene: 8. The CDR3 is 16 residues long. The CDR3 region is CASSQDPAGGPSEQFF. The CDR3 DNA is TGTGCCAGCAGCCAAGATCCAGCGGGAGGGCCGAGTGAGCAGTTCTTC.

V gene TRBV9 combines with J gene TRBJ2-5; D remains ambiguous. Germline CDR1 reads SGDLS; CDR2 reads YYNGEE. The CDR3 length is 13 residues. With 3 bases removed from V and 4 bases from J, the gap between germline ends came to 10 bases. As DNA, the CDR3 is TGTGCCAGCAGCGCTATGCTGGGAGAGACCCAGTACTTC. It encodes CASSAMLGETQYF. The complete variable domain, with remaining parts taken from reference TRBV9 and TRBJ2-5, reads DSGVTQTPKHLITATGQRVTLRCSPRSGDLSVYWYQQSLDQGLQFLIQYYNGEERAKGNILERFSAQQFPDLHSELNLSSLELGDSALYFCASSAMLGETQYFGPGTRLLVL.

The chain links TRBV20-1 to TRBJ2-1; D remains unclear. The CDR3 is 11 amino acids. CDR1 DFQATT and CDR2 SNEGSKA come from the germline V gene (reference sequence). The V end lost 6 bases, the J end lost 9 bases, and 12 bases lay between the germline ends. CDR3 sequence: CSARTLGEQFF. DNA for the CDR3: TGCAGTGCAAGAACTCTCGGTGAGCAGTTCTTC.

The V call is TRBV4-3, the J call TRBJ2-6, with 9 bases lining up with TRBD2. The CDR3 covers 17 residues. Trimming cost V 1 base and J 2 bases; bases outside gene matches: 3. CDR1 LGHNA and CDR2 YSLEER come from the germline V gene. This CDR3 reads CASSQGTSAAGANVLTF. CDR3 coding DNA: TGCGCCAGCAGCCAAGGGACTAGCGCGGCTGGGGCCAACGTCCTGACTTTC.

This clone was observed a few times. V and J are TRBV5-1 and TRBJ1-1; no firm D call. V lost 4 bases and J 1 base, leaving 11 bases between the germline ends. Per the germline V gene, CDR1 is SGHRS and CDR2 is YFSETQ. CDR3 length equals 14 residues. Here the CDR3 DNA reads TGCGCCAGCAGCCATCGGGCCTCGAACACTGAAGCTTTCTTT. This sequence encodes CASSHRASNTEAFF. The full variable domain, in which reference TRBV5-1 and TRBJ1-1 provide the parts outside the CDR3, is KAGVTQTPRYLIKTRGQQVTLSCSPISGHRSVSWYQQTPGQGLQFLFEYFSETQRNKGNFPGRFSGRQFSNSRSEMNVSTLELGDSALYLCASSHRASNTEAFFGQGTRLTVV.

The chain couples TRBV5-1 to TRBJ1-4; no definite D call. The CDR3 is 17 residues long. Germline values: CDR1 SGHRS, CDR2 YFSETQ. V lost 0 bases to trimming and J lost 4 bases, with 16 bases between them. CDR3 nucleotides: TGCGCCAGCAGCTTGGGAGTTCTGTCAGGAATTAATGAAAAACTGTTTTTT. It specifies CASSLGVLSGINEKLFF.

The chain carries TRBV11-1 and TRBJ1-1, with D possibly being TRBD1 (6 bases). Trimming left V 8 bases short and J 10 bases short, with 17 bases between. Germline CDR1 and CDR2: SGHAT and FQDESV (reference sequence). CDR3 length equals 12 residues. CDR3 protein: CASGTARGRAFF. DNA for the CDR3: TGTGCCAGCGGCACTGCCAGGGGAAGAGCTTTCTTT.

The chain is built from TRBV2 and TRBJ2-7; 10 positions agree with TRBD2. Trimming at V came to 2 bases and at J to 6 bases, leaving 7 bases not matched to a gene. From germline, CDR1 is SNHLY and CDR2 FYNNEI. CDR3 size: 15 residues. As DNA, the CDR3 is TGTGCCAGCAGTGAAAAGTGGTCTAGCGGGAGCGAGCAGTACGTC. It translates to CASSEKWSSGSEQYV.

This chain links TRBV7-6 with TRBJ2-3; 11 bases line up with TRBD1. CDR3 length: 16 amino acids. Germline V gene sequence: CDR1 SGHVS, CDR2 FNYEAQ. The V segment lost 1 base and the J segment 3 bases; nucleotides outside the gene matches: 3. In nucleotides, the CDR3 is TGTGCCAGCAGCTTAGGGACAGGGGGCATGACAGATACGCAGTATTTT. Amino acid sequence: CASSLGTGGMTDTQYF.

V gene TRBV13 combines with J gene TRBJ2-3; TRBD2 might be the D (5 bases). This CDR3 is built from 17 residues. CDR1 is PRHDT and CDR2 is FYEKMQ in the germline V gene (reference sequence). V gave up 2 bases and J gave up 1 base, with 16 bases separating them. CDR3 bases: TGTGCCAGCAGCTTAACTAGTGCCGATGGGGGCACAGATACGCAGTATTTT. Amino acids: CASSLTSADGGTDTQYF.

This clone was detected once. The rearrangement links TRBV5-4 to TRBJ1-1; D not resolved. This CDR3 spans 14 amino acids. Germline CDR1 reads SGHNT; CDR2 reads YYREEE (reference sequence). Trimming took off 5 bases at V and 1 base at J, with 12 bases between the two ends. In DNA, the CDR3 is TGTGCCAGCAGTTCCTCTACAGAGAACACTGAAGCTTTCTTT. This sequence encodes CASSSSTENTEAFF.

The rearrangement joins TRBV30 to TRBJ1-5; a possible D gene is TRBD1 (6 bases). CDR1 and CDR2 from the germline V gene are GTSNPN and SVGIG (reference sequence). This CDR3 comprises 13 residues. Trimming stripped 1 base from V and 7 bases from J, with 11 bases between. CDR3 protein: CAWSDQQGQPQHF. The CDR3 region has the DNA TGTGCCTGGAGTGATCAACAGGGACAGCCCCAGCATTTT.

In its sample, this clone was seen a few times. This chain joins TRBV7-2 and TRBJ2-3, with 11 positions matching TRBD2. The J segment lost 4 bases and the V segment lost 5 bases, leaving 5 bases of the junction unmatched. The CDR3 loop spans 15 amino acids. Germline assignment: CDR1 SGHTA and CDR2 FQGNSA. The DNA for the CDR3 is TGTGCCAGCAGCCCTACTAGCGGGAGAGCAGATACGCAGTATTTT. Translation gives CASSPTSGRADTQYF.

The chain links TRBV7-2 to TRBJ2-2, with D tentatively TRBD1 (5 bases). V lost 5 bases, J lost 6 bases, and 10 bases lay in between. The CDR3 covers 13 residues. CDR1 and CDR2 (germline): SGHTA, FQGNSA. The chain's CDR3 is CASSPRVPGELFF. For the CDR3, the DNA is TGTGCCAGCAGCCCCAGGGTTCCCGGGGAGCTGTTTTTT.

This clone was recorded many times. V is TRBV10-3 and J is TRBJ1-4; 9 bases match TRBD1. V was pared by 10 bases and J by 7 bases, with 7 bases of the junction left unmatched. CDR1 and CDR2 (germline): ENHRY, SYGVKD. The CDR3 length is 13 residues. The CDR3 DNA reads TGTGCCACCCGGGACAGGGTGGGTGAAAAACTGTTTTTT. Residues: CATRDRVGEKLFF.

The rearrangement uses TRBV2 and TRBJ2-7, with D unresolved. Trimming took 8 bases from V and 6 from J, leaving 14 bases between them. Germline V lookup: CDR1 SNHLY, CDR2 FYNNEI. The CDR3 length is 12 residues. DNA of the CDR3: TGTGCCAGCGGCCTCGGCGTTGCCGAGCAGTACGTC. Protein sequence: CASGLGVAEQYV.

This chain uses TRBV29-1 with TRBJ1-1; D might be TRBD1 (5 bases). Germline CDR1 reads SQVTM; CDR2 reads ANQGSEA. The CDR3 extends over 15 amino acids. The V and J ends lost 3 bases and 6 bases respectively, with 20 bases between them. The CDR3, as DNA: TGCAGCGTTGACTATCGAAGGGGCGTTAGGCCTGAAGCTTTCTTT. This gives the protein CSVDYRRGVRPEAFF.

This clone has more than one count but fewer than ten. The V call is TRBV4-3, the J call TRBJ2-1; 8 bases align to TRBD2. Losses at the gene ends were 4 bases for V and 8 bases for J; bases not matched to a gene: 13. Germline V gives CDR1 LGHNA, CDR2 YSLEER. The CDR3 extends over 16 amino acids. CDR3: CASSPFHSGSFDEQFF. CDR3 sequence (DNA): TGCGCCAGCAGCCCTTTCCACAGCGGGAGTTTCGATGAGCAGTTCTTC.

This clone was seen a handful of times. The chain is built from TRBV10-3 and TRBJ2-7; no reliable D call. Germline-derived CDR1 and CDR2 are ENHRY and SYGVKD. Trimming took off 4 bases at V and 4 bases at J, with 8 bases between the two ends. This CDR3 region has 12 residues. The CDR3 DNA reads TGTGCCATCAGTGGTAAGGGTTACGAGCAGTACGTC. Protein product: CAISGKGYEQYV.

In its sample, this clone was seen a few times. The chain has TRBV21-1 and TRBJ1-5; no DNA check was done on the table's D call, TRBD1. TRBV21-1 is a pseudogene. The CDR3 is 17 residues long. CDR3 sequence: CASSKSRRDSGRQPQHF. CDR3 DNA sequence: TGTGCCAGCAGCAAAAGCCGGCGGGACAGTGGACGACAGCCCCAGCATTTT.

This clone was counted between two and nine times. This sequence joins TRBV6-1 and TRBJ1-2; D remains unclear. Trimming stripped 2 bases from V and 4 bases from J, with 11 bases between. The CDR3 loop spans 14 amino acids. Germline V gives CDR1 MNHNS, CDR2 SASEGT. The CDR3 nucleotides read TGTGCCAGCAGTGAATTGGCCTCAGGCTATGGCTACACCTTC. Translated, it gives CASSELASGYGYTF.

This clone was seen only a few times. V usage is TRBV7-6 and J usage is TRBJ2-1, with 10 bases matching TRBD2. The CDR3 is 15 amino acids. CDR1 and CDR2 (germline): SGHVS, FNYEAQ. V dropped 5 bases and J dropped 4; count of bases not matched to a gene: 5. The CDR3 DNA sequence: TGTGCCAGCAGCCGACTAGCGGGCGTTTACAATGAGCAGTTCTTC. This sequence encodes CASSRLAGVYNEQFF. The full variable domain, with the rest looked up from reference TRBV7-6 and TRBJ2-1, is GAGVSQSPRYKVTKRGQDVALRCDPISGHVSLYWYRQALGQGPEFLTYFNYEAQQDKSGLPNDRFSAERPEGSISTLTIQRTEQRDSAMYRCASSRLAGVYNEQFFGPGTRLTVL.

J is TRBJ2-7 and V is TRBV18, with a weak D call TRBD2 (6 bases). Per the germline V gene, CDR1 is KGHSH and CDR2 is LQKENI. The ends were cut back, 5 bases at V and 5 bases at J, with 19 bases in the middle. The CDR3 covers 15 residues. The CDR3: CASSFLAGRVDEQYF. CDR3 coding DNA: TGTGCCAGCTCATTCCTCGCGGGGCGCGTCGACGAGCAGTACTTC.

The rearrangement uses TRBV9 and TRBJ2-7, with 9 bases fitting TRBD2. The CDR3 covers 15 residues. Trimming cost V 5 bases and J 0 bases; bases outside gene matches: 6. Per the germline V gene, CDR1 is SGDLS and CDR2 is YYNGEE. CDR3 residues: CASSTLAGSSYEQYF. The CDR3 coding sequence is TGTGCCAGCAGTACTCTAGCGGGGAGCTCCTACGAGCAGTACTTC. Together with reference TRBV9 and TRBJ2-7, the CDR3 gives the full variable domain: DSGVTQTPKHLITATGQRVTLRCSPRSGDLSVYWYQQSLDQGLQFLIQYYNGEERAKGNILERFSAQQFPDLHSELNLSSLELGDSALYFCASSTLAGSSYEQYFGPGTRLTVT.